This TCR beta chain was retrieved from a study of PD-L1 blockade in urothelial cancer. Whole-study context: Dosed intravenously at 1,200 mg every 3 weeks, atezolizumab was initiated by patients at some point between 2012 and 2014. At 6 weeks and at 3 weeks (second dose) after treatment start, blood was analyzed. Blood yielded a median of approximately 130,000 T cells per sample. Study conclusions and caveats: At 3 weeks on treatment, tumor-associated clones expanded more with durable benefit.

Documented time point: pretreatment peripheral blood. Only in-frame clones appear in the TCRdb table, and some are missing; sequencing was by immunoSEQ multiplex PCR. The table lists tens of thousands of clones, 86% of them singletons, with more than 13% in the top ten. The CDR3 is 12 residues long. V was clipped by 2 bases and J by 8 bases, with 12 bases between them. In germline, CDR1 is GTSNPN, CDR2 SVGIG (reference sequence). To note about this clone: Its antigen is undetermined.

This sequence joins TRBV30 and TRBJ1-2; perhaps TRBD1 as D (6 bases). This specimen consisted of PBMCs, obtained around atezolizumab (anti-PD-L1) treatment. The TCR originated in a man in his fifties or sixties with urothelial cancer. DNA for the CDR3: TGTGCCTGGAGTAGTTTGACAGGAGGCTACACCTTC. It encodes CAWSSLTGGYTF. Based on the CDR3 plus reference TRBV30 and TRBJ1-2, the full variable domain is SQTIHQWPATLVQPVGSPLSLECTVEGTSNPNLYWYRQAAGRGLQLLFYSVGIGQISSEVPQNLSASRPQDRQFILSSKKLLLSDSGFYLCAWSSLTGGYTFGSGTRLTVV.